This paragraph reports one T cell receptor (beta chain). This clonotype was counted only a few times. What antigen it recognizes has not been identified. Being one base from a much bigger clone, this may be a read error. TCR alpha and beta CDR3 regions were amplified with the iRepertoire nested amplicon-rescue multiplex PCR (arm-PCR) platform from RNA. The input for one-step reverse transcription and amplification was about 95-450 ng of either tissue mRNA or PBMC total RNA. Following bead purification, Illumina adapters were added through a secondary multiplex PCR, and the libraries were then gel-purified between 200 and 400 bp. The libraries contained internal 6-nucleotide barcodes that were used for demultiplexing. Sequencing of libraries was performed on an Illumina MiSeq with 2x220 or 2x250 nucleotide paired-end reads. Under the source paper's analysis protocol: FLASH 1.2.11 was used to merge paired reads, and BWA-MEM then aligned the reads to the GRCh37 human genome before TRA and TRB reads were extracted. For V and J assignment, an IMGT-derived reference of cassette sequences and CDR3 motifs that included pseudogenes was used. Reads were translated in three frames, and productive CDR3s were defined as those with a C...FGXG motif and no stop codons. Unique combinations of V-J cassette pair and CDR3 amino acid sequence were defined as clonotypes. Reads were filtered by Hamming distance, thresholded by each sample's sequence error rate in mapped regions. TCRdb reprocessing: public reads trimmed at Q25 with fastp, clones called with MiXCR, in-frame beta chains kept. Records with the same CDR3 protein are collapsed into one entry carrying the most frequent genes and DNA. V and J calls and clone size were set by TCRdb, not the authors. In all, the sample holds some 130,000 distinct CDR3 sequences, and about 25% of those were seen once. About a quarter of the sample rests with the top ten.

This entry is derived from a study of glioma-infiltrating T cells (dated by TCRdb to about 2016). In terms of the full investigation: The study sequenced TCR alpha- and beta-chain repertoires from glioma tissue, from non-neoplastic brain tissue and from matched peripheral blood mononuclear cells. The paired cohort was made up of three low-grade glioma patients, under ten primary glioblastoma patients and three non-glioma patients who contributed non-neoplastic brain tissue. Each tissue-infiltrating repertoire was compared with the same patient's peripheral blood repertoire to measure divergence between tissue and blood T-cell populations.

The germline ends are 8 bases apart after V is trimmed by 8 bases and J by 2 bases. Its CDR3 holds 12 amino acids, cysteine through phenylalanine. The only DNA kept is the CDR3, 36 bases in frame from the first base. CDR1 and CDR2 were assigned from the germline V gene (reference sequence) as MNHEY and SMNVEV. Points the paper makes about the study in general: Only a very small number of CDR3 sequences turned up in both tissue and blood, a result put down to high CDR3 diversity combined with limited sampling. Group comparisons rested on small numbers: three non-neoplastic, three low-grade glioma and fewer than 10 glioblastoma patients. VJ-independent divergence between tissue and blood was found to be below expectation in non-neoplastic patients but above expectation in all gliomas, particularly low-grade gliomas.

Sequenced material: glioma tissue, nonneoplastic brain tissue, or PBMCs (not recorded which). The chain employs TRBV27 and TRBJ2-3, with the D segment identity uncertain. The TCR originated in a human donor with low-grade glioma or glioblastoma, undergoing nonglioma brain surgery, or in good health (not recorded which). The bases read TGTGCCAGCGGTAACCCCACAGATACGCAGTATTTT. Its translation reads: CASGNPTDTQYF.